A single sample gave rise to the 9 T cell receptor beta chains below, sequenced in a study of T-cell memory formation after mild COVID-19. Each CDR3 protein is one row after TCRdb ran MiXCR on the 5' RACE reads. The sample consists of around 470,000 distinct CDR3 sequences, approximately 20% of them appearing once. Input material: PBMCs or a T cell subset sorted from them (not recorded which). The receptors were sampled from an adult woman who had mild COVID-19 (a few samples of this study predate the infection). Cell type and time point are not known.

This clonotype was counted many times. The chain is built from TRBV20-1 and TRBJ2-2; 9 bases fit TRBD1. Germline CDR1 is DFQATT and CDR2 is SNEGSKA (reference sequence). This CDR3 has 14 amino acids. Trimming removed 3 bases from V and 7 bases from J; junction bases left unmatched: 6. CDR3 loop: CSARTGGIFGELFF. The CDR3 DNA reads TGCAGTGCTAGGACAGGGGGTATATTCGGGGAGCTGTTTTTT.

This clonotype came up a few times. This chain links TRBV12-3 or TRBV12-4 with TRBJ1-4, with D perhaps TRBD1 (6 bases). The CDR3 covers 15 residues. With 5 bases removed from V and 7 bases from J, the gap between germline ends came to 17 bases. This chain's CDR3 is CASSPRGGIGEKLFF. CDR3 coding DNA: TGTGCCAGCAGTCCAAGAGGGGGGATTGGTGAAAAACTGTTTTTT.

This clonotype was seen only a few times. The rearrangement links TRBV25-1 to TRBJ2-1; unclear D gene. The CDR3 has 14 residues. V was trimmed by 6 bases and J by 10 bases, leaving 19 bases between them. Germline CDR1 MGHDK, CDR2 SYGVNS. In DNA form, the CDR3 reads TGTGCCAGCAGCCCACCGCTTAGAGCCGAAGAGCAGTTCTTC. It is translated as CASSPPLRAEEQFF.

This rearrangement joins TRBV29-1 to TRBJ1-1; D ambiguous. The germline gives CDR1 SQVTM, CDR2 ANQGSEA. Deletions cut 4 bases from V and 1 base from J, with 19 bases between. The CDR3 has 16 residues. CDR3 sequence: CSVVGILRAGNTEAFF. The CDR3 DNA reads as TGCAGCGTTGTGGGGATCCTCCGTGCGGGGAACACTGAAGCTTTCTTT.

The genes are TRBV6-5 and TRBJ1-2; D is perhaps TRBD1 (6 bases). V was trimmed by 2 bases and J by 8 bases, leaving 15 bases between them. The germline V gene encodes CDR1 MNHEY and CDR2 SVGAGI. CDR3 length: 14 residues. CDR3 loop: CASSYAQGLEGYTF. In nucleotides, the CDR3 is TGTGCCAGCAGTTACGCTCAGGGGTTAGAGGGCTACACCTTC.

This clonotype was seen more than once but under ten times. The junction departs from germline at one end; a sequencing error may be responsible. As DNA, the CDR3 is TGTGCTAGCAGCTTAGCGCCCGAGGCTGAAGCTTTCTTT. The encoded protein is CASSLAPEAEAFF. This rearrangement joins TRBV7-7 to TRBJ1-1; unclear D gene. CDR1 and CDR2 (germline): SSHAT, FNYEAQ (reference sequence). The CDR3 length is 13 residues.

The J gene is TRBJ2-1, the V gene TRBV20-1, with D possibly matching TRBD2 (5 bases). CDR3 length: 14 amino acids. CDR1 DFQATT and CDR2 SNEGSKA come from the germline V gene (reference sequence). The V and J ends lost 3 bases and 9 bases respectively, with 18 bases between them. The CDR3: CSASPQPLAGEQFF. The CDR3 DNA sequence: TGCAGTGCTAGCCCCCAACCCCTCGCGGGTGAGCAGTTCTTC.

This clonotype was seen a few times. The genes are TRBV18 and TRBJ1-4; D remains unclear. The CDR3 spans 15 residues. V was shortened by 2 bases and J by 0 bases, with 7 bases between the two germline ends. The germline V gene has CDR1 KGHSH and CDR2 LQKENI. The CDR3 DNA reads as TGTGCCAGCTCACCATCGGCAGCAACTAATGAAAAACTGTTTTTT. Translating it yields CASSPSAATNEKLFF. The whole variable domain, remainder taken from reference TRBV18 and TRBJ1-4, is NAGVMQNPRHLVRRRGQEARLRCSPMKGHSHVYWYRQLPEEGLKFMVYLQKENIIDESGMPKERFSAEFPKEGPSILRIQQVVRGDSAAYFCASSPSAATNEKLFFGSGTQLSVL.

V gene TRBV7-9 combines with J gene TRBJ1-1, with a weak D call TRBD1 (6 bases). This CDR3 contains 12 residues. The V gene's germline CDR1 is SEHNR and CDR2 FQNEAQ (reference sequence). Trimming left V 7 bases short and J 7 bases short, with 13 bases between. The CDR3 region is CASTRGLDEAFF. Here the CDR3 DNA reads TGTGCCAGCACCCGGGGGCTGGATGAAGCTTTCTTT.